These T cell receptor beta chains were read from a single sample in a study of cytomegalovirus exposure and HLA in healthy donors. Sequencing used immunoSEQ multiplex PCR; TCRdb keeps in-frame clones, though not all of them. The sample holds 160,000 or so clones, roughly 79% seen once. Source material: PBMCs. These receptors came from a woman between 50 and 59 years old in good health and CMV-seronegative. Both conserved end residues are part of each CDR3. A D gene is named only where the DNA matches it firmly. Some rows have no size entry. The others give once, few or many, or a class for an expanded clone.

v_call,d_call,j_call,clone_size,cdr3_aa,cdr3_nt
TRBV28,TRBD1,TRBJ2-5,NA,CASSLPQQGAGGTQYF,TGTGCCAGCAGTTTACCCCAACAGGGGGCTGGTGGGACCCAGTACTTC
TRBV9,NA,TRBJ1-2,NA,CASTSPNRDGYTF,TGTGCCAGCACCTCCCCCAACCGCGATGGCTACACCTTC
TRBV7-9,NA,TRBJ1-6,NA,CAILLRGGESDYNSPLHF,TGTGCCATCCTCCTAAGGGGGGGGGAATCGGACTATAATTCACCCCTCCACTTT
TRBV28,TRBD2,TRBJ2-7,once,CASSSTSGRPYEQYF,TGTGCCAGCAGTTCGACTAGCGGGAGGCCGTACGAGCAGTACTTC
TRBV19,NA,TRBJ2-2,NA,CASTSGGDRPSTGELFF,TGTGCCAGTACCTCAGGAGGAGACAGGCCCTCCACCGGGGAGCTGTTTTTT
TRBV28,TRBD1,TRBJ2-1,few,CASSPVDRVRDEQFF,TGTGCCAGCAGTCCCGTAGACAGGGTTCGTGATGAGCAGTTCTTC
TRBV28,NA,TRBJ2-7,NA,CASSPGLHYEQYF,TGTGCCAGCAGCCCGGGACTTCACTACGAGCAGTACTTC
TRBV7-2,TRBD1,TRBJ1-4,NA,CASSPGQSGKLFF,TGTGCCAGCAGCCCGGGACAGTCCGGAAAACTGTTTTTT
TRBV7-2,NA,TRBJ1-1,NA,CASSQGLWNTEAFF,TGTGCCAGCAGCCAGGGACTCTGGAACACTGAAGCTTTCTTT
TRBV9,TRBD1,TRBJ2-5,NA,CASSTGQGQETQYF,TGTGCCAGCAGCACGGGACAGGGGCAGGAGACCCAGTACTTC
TRBV15,NA,TRBJ2-5,NA,CATSRGGRFETQYF,TGTGCCACCAGCAGAGGGGGCCGGTTTGAGACCCAGTACTTC
TRBV29-1,NA,TRBJ2-2,once,CSVERLTGGELFF,TGCAGCGTTGAACGCTTAACTGGCGGGGAGCTGTTTTTT
TRBV4-1,NA,TRBJ2-3,once,CASSQVTSPDTQYF,TGCGCCAGCAGCCAAGTCACTAGCCCAGATACGCAGTATTTT
TRBV4-3,NA,TRBJ1-1,NA,CASSQVGVTEAFF,TGCGCCAGCAGCCAAGTCGGGGTCACTGAAGCTTTCTTT
TRBV2,NA,TRBJ1-2,NA,CASSEARSGINSGYTF,TGTGCCAGCAGTGAAGCGCGGTCAGGGATTAATAGCGGCTACACCTTC
TRBV4-2,NA,TRBJ1-2,NA,CASSPPVSNYGYTF,TGTGCCAGCAGCCCCCCTGTGTCTAACTATGGCTACACCTTC
TRBV7-2,TRBD1,TRBJ2-1,NA,CASSLGTGRHNEQFF,TGTGCCAGCAGCTTAGGGACAGGGAGACACAATGAGCAGTTCTTC
TRBV9,TRBD2,TRBJ2-1,few,CASSTPSSGSGDEQFF,TGTGCCAGCAGCACACCGTCTAGCGGGAGTGGGGATGAGCAGTTCTTC
TRBV9,NA,TRBJ1-3,few,CASSVWGAGNTIYF,TGTGCCAGCAGCGTCTGGGGGGCTGGAAACACCATATATTTT
TRBV6-1,TRBD1,TRBJ1-2,NA,CASSASGQVEGYTF,TGTGCCAGCAGTGCCTCGGGACAGGTGGAAGGCTACACCTTC
TRBV18,NA,TRBJ1-3,NA,CASSPEPGSARNTIYF,TGTGCCAGCTCACCGGAGCCGGGGTCGGCAAGAAACACCATATATTTT
TRBV7-2,TRBD2,TRBJ2-7,NA,CASSLEVGGAYEQYF,TGTGCCAGCAGCTTAGAGGTGGGAGGGGCCTACGAGCAGTACTTC
TRBV7-9,NA,TRBJ1-2,NA,CASSLGTESYGYTF,TGTGCCAGCAGCTTAGGGACAGAGTCCTATGGCTACACCTTC
TRBV12-5,NA,TRBJ2-3,NA,CASGLVQMGGPDTQYF,TGTGCTAGTGGTTTGGTACAAATGGGTGGGCCAGATACGCAGTATTTT
TRBV25-1,TRBD1,TRBJ2-7,NA,CASSASNSAGGYEQYF,TGTGCCAGCAGCGCATCAAATTCCGCAGGGGGCTACGAGCAGTACTTC
TRBV5-4,TRBD1,TRBJ1-2,NA,CASRTLGQEFHGYTF,TGTGCCAGCAGAACCCTAGGACAGGAGTTCCATGGCTACACCTTC
TRBV5-1,TRBD2,TRBJ2-7,NA,CASSPTPGSGSPYEQYF,TGCGCCAGCAGTCCGACTCCGGGTAGCGGGAGTCCCTACGAGCAGTACTTC
TRBV5-1,TRBD2,TRBJ2-1,NA,CASSYGTSGSNEQFF,TGCGCCAGCAGCTACGGGACTAGCGGCTCCAATGAGCAGTTCTTC
TRBV19,TRBD2,TRBJ2-3,NA,CASSTLAGGTDTQYF,TGTGCCAGTAGTACCTTAGCGGGGGGCACAGATACGCAGTATTTT
TRBV9,NA,TRBJ1-3,few,CASSVPLGNTIYF,TGTGCCAGCAGCGTACCCCTGGGAAACACCATATATTTT
TRBV7-3,NA,TRBJ1-6,NA,CASSLWGGSDSPLHF,TGTGCCAGCAGCTTATGGGGAGGCAGTGATTCACCCCTCCACTTT
TRBV28,NA,TRBJ2-3,NA,CASSLARRGRTDTQYF,TGTGCCAGCAGTTTGGCCCGGAGGGGCCGCACAGATACGCAGTATTTT
TRBV7-2,NA,TRBJ2-5,NA,CASSSVTGEQETQYF,TGTGCCAGCAGCTCTGTGACAGGAGAACAAGAGACCCAGTACTTC
TRBV10-1,TRBD2,TRBJ2-1,NA,CASSSRTSGRNEQFF,TGCGCCAGCAGCTCCAGGACTAGCGGGAGAAATGAGCAGTTCTTC
TRBV7-9,NA,TRBJ1-2,NA,CASSADPGDYGYTF,TGTGCCAGCAGCGCCGACCCGGGGGACTATGGCTACACCTTC
TRBV5-6,NA,TRBJ2-5,NA,CASSGIQGTQYF,TGTGCCAGCAGCGGTATTCAGGGGACCCAGTACTTC
TRBV5-1,NA,TRBJ2-3,NA,CASRGEGADTQYF,TGCGCCAGCAGAGGAGAGGGGGCAGATACGCAGTATTTT
TRBV28,TRBD1,TRBJ1-1,NA,CASSSPGQVSSKAFF,TGTGCCAGCAGTTCCCCGGGACAGGTGTCTTCCAAAGCTTTCTTT
TRBV9,TRBD2,TRBJ2-3,NA,CATSRASGGPGGEDTQYF,TGTGCCACCTCACGGGCTAGCGGGGGACCCGGAGGGGAAGATACGCAGTATTTT
TRBV6-1,TRBD1,TRBJ2-7,NA,CASSPIDRGDHEQYF,TGTGCCAGCTCGCCGATAGACAGGGGTGACCACGAGCAGTACTTC
TRBV6-5,NA,TRBJ1-2,NA,CASRSRPHGYTF,TGTGCCAGCAGGAGCAGGCCGCATGGCTACACCTTC
TRBV7-9,TRBD1,TRBJ1-3,NA,CASSTSPDREGNTIYF,TGTGCCAGCAGCACTAGCCCGGACAGGGAGGGAAACACCATATATTTT
TRBV27,TRBD2,TRBJ2-2,NA,CASSWLRGGLAGELFF,TGTGCCAGCAGTTGGTTGCGGGGGGGCCTCGCCGGGGAGCTGTTTTTT
TRBV19,TRBD2,TRBJ2-1,NA,CASSKGLAGGSSYNEQFF,TGTGCCAGTAGTAAAGGACTAGCGGGGGGGAGCTCCTACAATGAGCAGTTCTTC
TRBV19,NA,TRBJ1-5,NA,CASSIPRGSGNQPQHF,TGTGCCAGTAGTATTCCGAGGGGGTCGGGCAATCAGCCCCAGCATTTT
TRBV7-2,NA,TRBJ1-5,NA,CASSSGGGGNQPQHF,TGTGCCAGCAGCTCGGGAGGGGGTGGCAATCAGCCCCAGCATTTT
TRBV7-9,NA,TRBJ2-2,NA,CASSTRDWMNTGELFF,TGTGCCAGCAGCACCCGGGACTGGATGAACACCGGGGAGCTGTTTTTT
TRBV13,TRBD1,TRBJ2-7,NA,CASSLGVGGDAYEQYF,TGTGCCAGCAGCCTGGGGGTAGGGGGCGATGCCTACGAGCAGTACTTC
TRBV21-1,NA,TRBJ2-2,NA,CASSSRLAGANTGELFF,TGTGCCAGCAGCAGCCGACTAGCGGGGGCGAACACCGGGGAGCTGTTTTTT
TRBV19,TRBD2,TRBJ2-7,NA,CASSTRTSGNLYEQYF,TGTGCCAGTAGTACTAGGACTAGCGGGAACCTCTACGAGCAGTACTTC
TRBV27,NA,TRBJ1-2,NA,CASSRSGSQSGYTF,TGTGCCAGCAGTCGGTCCGGGTCCCAAAGTGGCTACACCTTC
TRBV2,NA,TRBJ2-7,NA,CASTSRLNYEQYF,TGTGCCAGTACCTCCCGCCTAAATTACGAGCAGTACTTC
TRBV7-9,NA,TRBJ1-1,NA,CASSLVGPNTEAFF,TGTGCCAGCAGCTTAGTGGGCCCGAACACTGAAGCTTTCTTT
TRBV10-3,TRBD2,TRBJ2-4,NA,CAISEFSGGAKNIQYF,TGTGCCATCAGTGAATTTAGCGGGGGTGCCAAAAACATTCAGTACTTC
TRBV29-1,NA,TRBJ2-3,NA,CSVEGRVTDTQYF,TGCAGCGTTGAAGGGAGGGTTACAGATACGCAGTATTTT